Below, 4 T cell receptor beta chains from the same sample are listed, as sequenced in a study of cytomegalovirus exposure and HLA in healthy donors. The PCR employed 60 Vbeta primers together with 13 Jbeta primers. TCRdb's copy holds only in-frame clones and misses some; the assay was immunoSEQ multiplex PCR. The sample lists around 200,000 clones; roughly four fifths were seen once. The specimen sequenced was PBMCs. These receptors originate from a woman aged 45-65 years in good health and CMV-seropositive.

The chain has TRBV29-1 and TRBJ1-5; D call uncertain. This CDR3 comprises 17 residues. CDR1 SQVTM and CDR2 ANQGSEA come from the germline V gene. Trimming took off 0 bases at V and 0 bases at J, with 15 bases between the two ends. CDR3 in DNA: TGCAGCGTTGAAGAGGTATGGCCGGCGGGTAGCAATCAGCCCCAGCATTTT. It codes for CSVEEVWPAGSNQPQHF.

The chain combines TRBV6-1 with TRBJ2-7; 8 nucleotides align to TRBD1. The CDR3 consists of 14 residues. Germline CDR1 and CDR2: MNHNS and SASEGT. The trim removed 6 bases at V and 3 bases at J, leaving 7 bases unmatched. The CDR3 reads CASRTGTGGYEQYF. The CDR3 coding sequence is TGTGCCAGCAGGACCGGGACAGGCGGCTACGAGCAGTACTTC.

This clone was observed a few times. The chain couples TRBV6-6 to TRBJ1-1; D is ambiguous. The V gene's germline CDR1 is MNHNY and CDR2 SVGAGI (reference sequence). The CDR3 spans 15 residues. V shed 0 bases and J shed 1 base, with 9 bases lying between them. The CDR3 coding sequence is TGTGCCAGCAGTTACTCGAGGGATAGGAACACTGAAGCTTTCTTT. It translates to CASSYSRDRNTEAFF.

This CDR3 is CATRQGIQETQYF. The CDR3 region has the DNA TGCGCCACCCGACAGGGGATCCAAGAGACCCAGTACTTC. This rearrangement joins TRBV5-1 to TRBJ2-5, with 8 bases that match TRBD1. V lost 9 bases to trimming and J lost 1 base; unmatched junction nucleotides: 5. This CDR3 spans 13 amino acids. CDR1 and CDR2 (germline): SGHRS, YFSETQ.